The entry below describes one T cell receptor (beta chain). The sample holds a few counts of this clone. Its binding antigen is unknown. Base qualities are not recorded, but no much larger clone differs from it by a single base. The record originates from a study of cytomegalovirus exposure and HLA in healthy donors (dated by TCRdb to the late 2010s). Background for the entire study: An earlier analysis of 550 to 700 of the donors reported 250 to 300 Gb of sequence data and around 120 million unique TCR beta sequences from about 179 million T cells. To predict cytomegalovirus infection status, the study combined high-throughput TCR immunosequencing, statistical association of individual TCRs with disease status, and machine learning. Donor age, sex, ethnicity and CMV serostatus were compiled together with the repertoire data. The study profiled the T cell repertoires of around 700 subjects by immunosequencing and related them to cytomegalovirus serostatus. Four to six DR-DQ haplotypes were handled as single units for association and clustering, since linkage in the cohort was strong. A later analysis re-examined previously published TCR beta repertoires from over 500 donors and added high-resolution HLA genotyping to investigate patterns of TCR occurrence. Every discovery cohort repertoire had been produced on one sequencing platform. Rather than using new phenotypic data, the later analysis identified candidate immune exposures from TCR beta sequences and from how often those sequences occurred across donors. Among around 400 genotyped donors of the cohort, an average of approximately 240,000 unique TCR beta nucleotide sequences was sequenced per donor, of which roughly 18% were non-productive. The study aimed to test whether signatures of past pathogen exposure could be identified by cataloging public T cell receptors. Along with the approximately 670-subject first cohort, a separate validation cohort of about 110 different subjects was used. An earlier analysis of approximately 580 of the donors used high-throughput TCR beta sequencing to judge whether each TCR beta V gene segment behaved as functional or pseudogenic. An early release covering 550 to 650 HLA-typed donors comprised approximately 300 gigabases of sequencing data and some 79 million unique TCR sequences. Genome-wide SNP genotypes for about 55% of the roughly 670 donors were used in a later genetic analysis, which treated that subset as a discovery cohort. HLA typing included class I and class II loci at four-digit resolution. Of the 398 genotyped donors, approximately 83% fell in the genetic ancestry cluster associated with self-reported Caucasian donors. Typing coverage differed by locus: A, B, C, DRB1 and DQB1 were typed in about 620-640 donors, DQA1 in 500 to 550, DPA1 in 600 to 610, and DPB1 in around 440. Paper-wide results and their limitations: While some public TCRs were present in many individuals, most TCR sequences turned up only very rarely across donors. Several of the top co-occurrence clusters appeared to be linked to parvovirus B19, influenza, CMV and Epstein-Barr virus, according to a later analysis. A further reported finding was that TCR beta sequences accurately predicted the HLA-A and HLA-B alleles for most subjects in the first cohort. In this cohort, only TCR beta chains were sequenced, and detectable features were limited by the absence of alpha or paired-chain data. HLA typing was unavailable for some donors at each locus, so association tests used only the typed subset. A later analysis found that TCR association rates varied across HLA loci, with DRB1 alleles showing the most associated TCRs and HLA-C alleles the fewest. A later analysis associated about 17,000 TCR beta sequences with specific HLA alleles at a false discovery rate of 0.05. A later genetic analysis associated a missense DCLRE1C variant with V-gene and J-gene trimming of TCR beta chains, and an independent cohort replicated the association. In both the original and validation cohorts, the classifier was reported to diagnose cytomegalovirus status with high specificity and sensitivity. Assigning TCR associations to individual alleles was difficult when HLA alleles, especially DR and DQ, strongly co-occurred. The sequencing pipeline was judged likely to have produced a cluster of highly shared sequence variants as a technical artifact. Some IMGT-functional V segments, including TRBV6-2 and TRBV6-3, could not be distinguished by the 87-base-pair reads and were therefore excluded. Linkage disequilibrium might explain the correlated functional status among segregating V segments, but an unknown experimental factor could not be excluded. In the study, about 150 TCR beta chains were listed as associated with cytomegalovirus. Because counts were too low, about 17 rarely observed V segments, including chromosome 9 orphons, were excluded from the earlier analysis of about 500 of the donors. The authors suggested that the approach could potentially be extended to other disease states and immunological phenotypes. CMV serostatus was the only immune exposure information available for the cohort. Sequencing depth was assumed to be roughly uniform across donors in the presence/absence analyses, though that assumption may not hold. A later analysis found that most CMV-associated TCR beta chains appeared HLA-restricted, with HLA associations seemingly driven largely by CMV exposure. In vitro tests confirmed that three of the cytomegalovirus-associated TCR beta chains recognize cytomegalovirus antigens. Broadly in line with IMGT annotations, most TCR beta V segments showed up in productive rearrangements about 87% or about 30% of the time in an earlier analysis of 450 to 600 of the donors. A later analysis found that HLA-associated TCR beta chains were more clonally expanded and had lower generation probabilities than equally common non-associated chains. According to a later genetic analysis, donors in an Asian-associated ancestry cluster had fewer N-insertions in productive TCRs than the roughly 670-donor mean.

V is pruned by 4 bases and J by 6 bases, leaving 9 bases of the junction without a gene match. The germline V gene sets CDR1 to MNHEY and CDR2 to SVGAGI. Spanning cysteine to phenylalanine, the CDR3 consists of 15 amino acids. The CDR3 DNA has 45 bases and is translated from base 1. The cohort comprised approximately 700 healthy bone marrow donors. At the time of sampling, every cohort member was nominally healthy, though immune exposures that went unrecorded were likely present. The donor was CMV seronegative and belonged to the group of 352 seronegative cohort members. A peripheral blood sample was collected from each donor, and TCR beta sequencing was performed on peripheral blood mononuclear cells. The Qiagen DNeasy Blood Extraction Kit was used to extract genomic DNA from the blood cell samples. The library came from the immunoSEQ multiplex PCR assay. A mixture of 60 forward primers for TCR Vbeta segments and 13 reverse primers for TCR Jbeta segments was used in the multiplex PCR. Amplification of the CDR3 region of rearranged TCR beta genes was performed with a multiplex PCR assay on genomic DNA. Amplified TCR beta libraries were sequenced as 87-base-pair reads on the Illumina HiSeq System. In the original analysis: Across the 666 repertoires, a later analysis counted tens of millions of unique TCR beta chains, roughly 11 million of which were shared by at least two donors. Raw reads were error-corrected and collapsed into unique sequences by a nearest-neighbor algorithm in which closely related sequences were merged to remove PCR and sequencing errors. CDR3 sequences were aligned to IMGT reference sequences to assign V, D and J gene segments. For a sequence to be retained, a match of at least six nucleotides was required to both a V gene segment and a J gene segment. Rearrangements were called productive when the CDR3 lacked stop codons and stayed in frame with V and J; all others were non-productive. CDR3 was defined by IMGT convention, running from the second conserved V-encoded cysteine to the conserved J-encoded phenylalanine. In an earlier analysis of more than 550 of the donors, sequences lacking an unambiguous match to a single V gene segment were excluded. In an earlier analysis of approximately 610 of the donors, V segments were called functional above 56.7% productive rearrangements and were called segregating when the between-donor standard deviation exceeded 5%. A statistical classification framework was built for diagnosing cytomegalovirus status from the catalog of TCR beta chain sequences. In a later analysis, V and J genes were assigned by comparing TCR nucleotide sequences against IMGT/GENE-DB human TR gene sequences. A later analysis assigned CDR3 sequences and most-parsimonious VDJ recombination scenarios with the TCRdist pipeline. In a later analysis, each TCR beta chain was defined by its CDR3 amino acid sequence together with its V-gene family, and reads lacking a unique V-gene family were excluded. In a later analysis, around 600 highly shared, low-generation-probability nucleotide sequences were removed to address suspected cross-contamination and a sequencing artifact. For each public chain, a later analysis derived a clonal expansion index from normalized ranks of inferred template counts within each repertoire. In a later analysis, generation probabilities were computed with a VDJ recombination model fitted to out-of-frame rearrangements, and the resulting probabilities were checked against IGoR. In a later analysis, hypergeometric tests were used to score TCR-TCR, TCR-HLA and TCR-CMV co-occurrence, with a repertoire-size bias correction applied to TCR pairs. False discovery rates were estimated in a later analysis by permuting HLA or CMV assignments 20 times. In a later analysis, co-occurring TCRs were grouped using DBSCAN, with TCRdist sequence similarity added in when clustering inside HLA-allele-positive subsets. Repertoires with fewer than 30,000 or more than 120,000 public chains were left out of co-occurrence clustering, as were four to six repertoires with anomalous nucleotide sharing. TCRdb carries this immuneACCESS record with in-frame sequences only. Its versions omit some clonotypes, under half of them owing to an unresolved V gene in the studies checked, with the rest unexplained. D and trimming were read from the DNA, whereas the V and J calls and clone size are those reported in that table. The sample data list fewer than 250,000 clones, and around 83% of these were observed just once. In total, the top ten clones hold approximately 1.5% of the sample.

The sample consisted of PBMCs. This TCR came from a girl aged 5-17 years in good health and CMV-seronegative. The rearranged chain carries TRBV6-5 and TRBJ1-1; a stretch of 9 junction bases matches TRBD1. CDR3 sequence: CASSSTGGRYAEAFF. The DNA is TGTGCCAGCAGTTCGACAGGGGGGCGATATGCTGAAGCTTTCTTT.